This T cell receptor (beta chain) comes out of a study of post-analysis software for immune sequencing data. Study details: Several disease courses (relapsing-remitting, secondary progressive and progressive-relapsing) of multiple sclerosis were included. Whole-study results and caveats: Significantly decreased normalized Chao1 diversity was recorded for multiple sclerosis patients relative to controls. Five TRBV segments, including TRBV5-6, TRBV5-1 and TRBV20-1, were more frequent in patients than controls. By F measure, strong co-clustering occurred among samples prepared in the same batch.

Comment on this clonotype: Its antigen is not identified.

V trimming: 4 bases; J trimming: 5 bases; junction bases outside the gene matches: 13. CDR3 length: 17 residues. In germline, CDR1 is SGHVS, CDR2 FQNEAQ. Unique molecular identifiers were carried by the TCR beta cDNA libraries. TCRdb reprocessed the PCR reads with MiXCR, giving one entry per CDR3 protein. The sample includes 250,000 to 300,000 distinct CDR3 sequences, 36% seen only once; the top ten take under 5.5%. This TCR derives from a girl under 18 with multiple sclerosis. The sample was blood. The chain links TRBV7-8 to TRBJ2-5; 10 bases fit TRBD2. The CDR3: CASSSDARLAGGETQYF. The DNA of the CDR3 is TGTGCCAGCAGCTCAGACGCGAGACTAGCGGGCGGGGAGACCCAGTACTTC. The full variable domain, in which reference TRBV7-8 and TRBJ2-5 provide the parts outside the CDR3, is GAGVSQSPRYKVAKRGQDVALRCDPISGHVSLFWYQQALGQGPEFLTYFQNEAQLDKSGLPSDRFFAERPEGSVSTLKIQRTQQEDSAVYLCASSSDARLAGGETQYFGPGTRLLVL.